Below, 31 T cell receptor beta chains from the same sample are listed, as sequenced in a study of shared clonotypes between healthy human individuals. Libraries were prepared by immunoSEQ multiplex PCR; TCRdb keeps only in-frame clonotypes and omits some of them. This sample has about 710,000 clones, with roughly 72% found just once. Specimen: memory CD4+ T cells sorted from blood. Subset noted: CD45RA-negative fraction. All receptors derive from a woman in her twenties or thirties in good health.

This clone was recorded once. This chain's CDR3 is CASSRTDRVQNIQYF. The CDR3 DNA sequence: TGTGCCAGCAGTCGGACGGACAGGGTACAAAACATTCAGTACTTC. V and J are TRBV28 and TRBJ2-4; 8 positions agree with TRBD1. In germline, CDR1 is MDHEN, CDR2 SYDVKM. The length of the CDR3 is 15 residues. The J segment lost 5 bases and the V segment lost 5 bases, leaving 8 bases of the junction unmatched. Based on the CDR3 plus reference TRBV28 and TRBJ2-4, the full variable domain is DVKVTQSSRYLVKRTGEKVFLECVQDMDHENMFWYRQDPGLGLRLIYFSYDVKMKEKGDIPEGYSVSREKKERFSLILESASTNQTSMYLCASSRTDRVQNIQYFGAGTRLSVL.

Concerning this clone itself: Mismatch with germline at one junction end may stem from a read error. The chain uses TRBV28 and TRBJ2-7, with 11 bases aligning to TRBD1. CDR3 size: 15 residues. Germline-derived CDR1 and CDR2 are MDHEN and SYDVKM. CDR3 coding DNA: TGTGCCAGCAGTCCGTTGGGACAGGGGGAAGACTTCCCAGACTTC. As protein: CASSPLGQGEDFPDF.

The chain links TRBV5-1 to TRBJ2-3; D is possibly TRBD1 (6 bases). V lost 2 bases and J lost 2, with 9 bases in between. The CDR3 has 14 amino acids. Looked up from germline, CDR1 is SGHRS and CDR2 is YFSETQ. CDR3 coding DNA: TGCGCCAGCAGCTTAAGACAGGTCACAGATACGCAGTATTTT. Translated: CASSLRQVTDTQYF.

CDR3 nucleotide sequence: TGCGCCAGCAGCTTAGGACATAGTGCAGATACGCAGTATTTT. Residues: CASSLGHSADTQYF. The chain carries TRBV5-1 and TRBJ2-3; D is perhaps TRBD1 (5 bases). CDR3 length: 14 residues. The V gene lost 2 bases and the J gene lost 4 bases, with 11 bases spanning the gap. CDR1 SGHRS and CDR2 YFSETQ come from the germline V gene.

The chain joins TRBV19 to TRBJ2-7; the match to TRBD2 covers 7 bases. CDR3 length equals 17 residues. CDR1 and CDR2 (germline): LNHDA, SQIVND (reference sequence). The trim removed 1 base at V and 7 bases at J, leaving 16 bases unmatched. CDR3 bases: TGTGCCAGTAGTATAGGTCGAAAGGCGGGGACTACGGGGGAGCAGTACTTC. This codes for CASSIGRKAGTTGEQYF.

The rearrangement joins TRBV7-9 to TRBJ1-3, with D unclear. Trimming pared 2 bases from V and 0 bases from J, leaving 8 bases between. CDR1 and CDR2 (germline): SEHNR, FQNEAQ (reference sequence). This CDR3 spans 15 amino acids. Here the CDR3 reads CASSLRSISGNTIYF. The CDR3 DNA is TGTGCCAGCAGCTTACGCTCGATCTCTGGAAACACCATATATTTT.

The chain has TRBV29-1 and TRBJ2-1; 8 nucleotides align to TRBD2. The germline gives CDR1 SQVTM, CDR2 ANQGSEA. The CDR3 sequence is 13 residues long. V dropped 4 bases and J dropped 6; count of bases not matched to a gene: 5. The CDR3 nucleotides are TGCAGCGTTGCTACTAGCGGTATCAATGAGCAGTTCTTC. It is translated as CSVATSGINEQFF.

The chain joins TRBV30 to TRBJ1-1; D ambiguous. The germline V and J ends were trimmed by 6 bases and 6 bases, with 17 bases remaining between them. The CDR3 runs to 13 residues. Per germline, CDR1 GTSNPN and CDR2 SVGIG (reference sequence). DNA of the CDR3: TGTGCCTGCAGACACGGGGTAAAGGCTGAAGCTTTCTTT. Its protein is CACRHGVKAEAFF.

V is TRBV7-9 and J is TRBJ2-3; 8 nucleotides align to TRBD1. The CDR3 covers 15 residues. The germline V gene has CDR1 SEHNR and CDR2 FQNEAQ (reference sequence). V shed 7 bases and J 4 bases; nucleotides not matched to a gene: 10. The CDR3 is CASTLAGTGSDTQYF. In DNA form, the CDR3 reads TGTGCCAGCACCCTGGCGGGGACAGGCTCAGATACGCAGTATTTT.

The CDR3 reads CASTWSGEQFF. The CDR3, as DNA: TGCGCCAGCACGTGGTCGGGTGAGCAGTTCTTC. The gene calls are TRBV5-1 and TRBJ2-1; unclear D gene. Trimming cost V 6 bases and J 9 bases, with 10 bases left between them. Germline CDR1 SGHRS, CDR2 YFSETQ. The CDR3 totals 11 residues.

This chain's CDR3 is CASSPPGQHGYTF. Written as DNA, the CDR3 is TGTGCCAGCTCACCACCGGGACAGCATGGCTACACCTTC. The chain employs TRBV18 and TRBJ1-2; 7 bases line up with TRBD1. The CDR3 spans 13 residues. The germline gives CDR1 KGHSH, CDR2 LQKENI. Unmatched junction bases numbered 1, after V lost 0 bases and J lost 6 bases.

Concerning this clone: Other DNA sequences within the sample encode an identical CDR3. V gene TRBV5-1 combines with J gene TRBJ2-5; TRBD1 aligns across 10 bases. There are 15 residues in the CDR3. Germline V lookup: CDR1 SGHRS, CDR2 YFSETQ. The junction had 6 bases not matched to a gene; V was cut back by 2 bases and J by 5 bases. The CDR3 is CASSLGTGVGETQYF. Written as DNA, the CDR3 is TGCGCCAGCAGCTTAGGGACAGGGGTTGGGGAGACCCAGTACTTC.

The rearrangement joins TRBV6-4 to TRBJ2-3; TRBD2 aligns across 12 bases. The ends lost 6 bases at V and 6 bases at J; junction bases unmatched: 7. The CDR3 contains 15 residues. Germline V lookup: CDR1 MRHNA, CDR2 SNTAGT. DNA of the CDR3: TGTGCCAGCAGCAGGACTAGCGGGATTCTGGATACGCAGTATTTT. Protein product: CASSRTSGILDTQYF.

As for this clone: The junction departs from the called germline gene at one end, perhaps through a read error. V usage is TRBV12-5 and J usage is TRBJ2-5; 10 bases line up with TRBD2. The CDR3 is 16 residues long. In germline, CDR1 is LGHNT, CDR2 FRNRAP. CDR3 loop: CASGLRDSGGQATQYF. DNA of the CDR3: TGTGCTAGTGGTTTGAGGGATAGCGGGGGGCAAGCGACCCAGTACTTC.

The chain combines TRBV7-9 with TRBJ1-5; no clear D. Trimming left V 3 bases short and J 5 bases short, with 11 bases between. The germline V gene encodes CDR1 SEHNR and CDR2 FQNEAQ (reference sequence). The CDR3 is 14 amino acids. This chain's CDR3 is CASSFARSDQPQHF. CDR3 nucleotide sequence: TGTGCCAGCAGCTTCGCCAGGAGCGATCAGCCCCAGCATTTT.

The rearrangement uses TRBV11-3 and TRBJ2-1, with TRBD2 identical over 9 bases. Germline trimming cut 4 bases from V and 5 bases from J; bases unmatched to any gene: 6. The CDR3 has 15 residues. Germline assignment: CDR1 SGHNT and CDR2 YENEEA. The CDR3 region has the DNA TGTGCCAGCAGCTCAGGAGGGACTAGCCACAATGAGCAGTTCTTC. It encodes CASSSGGTSHNEQFF.

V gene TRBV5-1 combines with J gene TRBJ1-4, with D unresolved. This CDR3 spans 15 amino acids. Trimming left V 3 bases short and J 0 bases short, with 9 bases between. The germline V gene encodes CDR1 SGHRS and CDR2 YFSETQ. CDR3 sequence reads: CASSSTPATNEKLFF. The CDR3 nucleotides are TGCGCCAGCAGCTCAACACCTGCAACTAATGAAAAACTGTTTTTT.

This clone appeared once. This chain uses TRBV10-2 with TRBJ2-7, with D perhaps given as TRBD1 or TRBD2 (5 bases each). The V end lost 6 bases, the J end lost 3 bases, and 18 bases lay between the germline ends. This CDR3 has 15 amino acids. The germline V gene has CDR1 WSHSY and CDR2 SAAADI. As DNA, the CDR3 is TGCGCCAGCAGAGCTATTCGGGACGGCCACTACGAGCAGTACTTC. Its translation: CASRAIRDGHYEQYF.

CDR3 in amino acids: CASSLYRGGTSNPTEQFF. DNA of the CDR3: TGTGCCAGCAGCTTATACAGGGGGGGGACTAGTAACCCTACTGAGCAGTTCTTC. V is TRBV7-8 and J is TRBJ2-1; the D gene could be TRBD1 or TRBD2 (8 bases each). There are 18 residues in the CDR3. Trimming pared 2 bases from V and 9 bases from J, leaving 26 bases between. The germline V gene encodes CDR1 SGHVS and CDR2 FQNEAQ.

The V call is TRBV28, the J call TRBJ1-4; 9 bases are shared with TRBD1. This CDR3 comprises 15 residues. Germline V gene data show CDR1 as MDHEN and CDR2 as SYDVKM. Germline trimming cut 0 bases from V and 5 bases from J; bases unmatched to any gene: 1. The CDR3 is CASSLWGTGNEKLFF. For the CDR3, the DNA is TGTGCCAGCAGTTTATGGGGGACAGGGAATGAAAAACTGTTTTTT.

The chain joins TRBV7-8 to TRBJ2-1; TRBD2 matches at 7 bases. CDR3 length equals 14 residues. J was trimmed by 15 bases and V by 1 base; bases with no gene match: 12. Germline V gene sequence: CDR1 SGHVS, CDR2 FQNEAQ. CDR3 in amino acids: CASSLGASGSSPFF. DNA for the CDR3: TGTGCCAGCAGCTTAGGGGCTAGCGGCAGTTCCCCGTTCTTC.

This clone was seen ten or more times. CDR3 nucleotide sequence: TGTGCCAGCAGGACAGGGGCCTCCGGCAATCAGCCCCAGCATTTT. This translates into CASRTGASGNQPQHF. The chain carries TRBV28 and TRBJ1-5; 8 bases match TRBD1. V trimming: 6 bases; J trimming: 2 bases; junction bases outside the gene matches: 6. Germline-derived CDR1 and CDR2 are MDHEN and SYDVKM. The CDR3 is made up of 15 amino acids. Variable domain in full (rest from reference TRBV28 and TRBJ1-5): DVKVTQSSRYLVKRTGEKVFLECVQDMDHENMFWYRQDPGLGLRLIYFSYDVKMKEKGDIPEGYSVSREKKERFSLILESASTNQTSMYLCASRTGASGNQPQHFGDGTRLSIL.

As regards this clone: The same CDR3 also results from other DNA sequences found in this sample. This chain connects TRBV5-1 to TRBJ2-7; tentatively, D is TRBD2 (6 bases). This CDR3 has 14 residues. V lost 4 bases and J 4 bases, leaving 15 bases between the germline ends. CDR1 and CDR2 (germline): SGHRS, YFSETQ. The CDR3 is CASSTTGTAYEQYF. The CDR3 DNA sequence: TGCGCCAGCAGCACTACCGGGACTGCATACGAGCAGTACTTC.

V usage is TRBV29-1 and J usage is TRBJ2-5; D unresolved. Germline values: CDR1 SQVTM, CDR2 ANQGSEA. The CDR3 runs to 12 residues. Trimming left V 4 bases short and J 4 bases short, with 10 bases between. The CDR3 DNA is TGCAGCGTTGTAGTAGTGGGAGAGACCCAGTACTTC. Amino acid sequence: CSVVVVGETQYF.

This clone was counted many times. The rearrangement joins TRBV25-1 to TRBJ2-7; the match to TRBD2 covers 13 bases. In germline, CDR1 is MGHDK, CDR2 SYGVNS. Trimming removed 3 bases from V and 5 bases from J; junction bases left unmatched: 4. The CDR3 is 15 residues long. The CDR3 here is CASSETSGRRNEQYF. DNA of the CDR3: TGTGCCAGCAGTGAGACTAGCGGGAGGAGGAACGAGCAGTACTTC.

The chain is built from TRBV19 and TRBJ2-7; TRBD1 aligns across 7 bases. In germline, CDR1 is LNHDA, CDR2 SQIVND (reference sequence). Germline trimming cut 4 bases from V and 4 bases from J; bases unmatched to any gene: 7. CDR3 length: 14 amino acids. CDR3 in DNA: TGTGCCAGTAGTAAAAGGACAGGATATTACGAGCAGTACTTC. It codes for CASSKRTGYYEQYF.

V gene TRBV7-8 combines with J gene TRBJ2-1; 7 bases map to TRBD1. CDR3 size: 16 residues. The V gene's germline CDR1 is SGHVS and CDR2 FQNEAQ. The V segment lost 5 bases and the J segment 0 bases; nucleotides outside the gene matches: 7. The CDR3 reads CASSPWDRSSYNEQFF. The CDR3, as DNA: TGTGCCAGCAGCCCGTGGGACAGAAGCTCCTACAATGAGCAGTTCTTC.

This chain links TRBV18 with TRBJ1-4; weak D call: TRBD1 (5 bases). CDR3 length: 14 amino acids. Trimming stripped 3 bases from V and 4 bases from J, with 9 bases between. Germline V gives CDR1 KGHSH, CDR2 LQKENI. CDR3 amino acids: CASSPGPGNEKLFF. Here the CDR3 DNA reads TGTGCCAGCTCACCGGGGCCCGGTAATGAAAAACTGTTTTTT.

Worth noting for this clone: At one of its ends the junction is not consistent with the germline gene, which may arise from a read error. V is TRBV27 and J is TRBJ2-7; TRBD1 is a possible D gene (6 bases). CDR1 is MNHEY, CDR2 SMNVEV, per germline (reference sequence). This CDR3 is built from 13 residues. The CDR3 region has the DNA TGTGCCAGCAGTTTTCACAATGTGGGACAACCGATCTTC. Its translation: CASSFHNVGQPIF.

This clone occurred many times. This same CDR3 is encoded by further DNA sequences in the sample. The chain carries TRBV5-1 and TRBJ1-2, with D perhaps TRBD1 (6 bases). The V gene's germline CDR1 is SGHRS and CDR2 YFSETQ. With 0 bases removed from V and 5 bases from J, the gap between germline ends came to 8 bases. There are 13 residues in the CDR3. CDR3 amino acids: CASSLGDIYGYTF. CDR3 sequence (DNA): TGCGCCAGCAGCTTGGGGGACATTTATGGCTACACCTTC. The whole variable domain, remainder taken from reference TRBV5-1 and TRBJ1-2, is KAGVTQTPRYLIKTRGQQVTLSCSPISGHRSVSWYQQTPGQGLQFLFEYFSETQRNKGNFPGRFSGRQFSNSRSEMNVSTLELGDSALYLCASSLGDIYGYTFGSGTRLTVV.

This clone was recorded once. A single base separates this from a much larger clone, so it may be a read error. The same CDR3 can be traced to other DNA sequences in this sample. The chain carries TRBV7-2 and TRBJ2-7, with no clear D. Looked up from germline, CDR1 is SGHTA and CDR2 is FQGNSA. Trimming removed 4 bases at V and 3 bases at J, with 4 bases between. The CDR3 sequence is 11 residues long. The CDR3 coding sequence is TGTGCCAGCAGCTCGGTCTACGAGCAGTACTTC. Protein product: CASSSVYEQYF.